The rows below give T cell receptor beta chains drawn from one sample of a study of OX40 agonist ivuxolimab in advanced cancers. Data came from immunoSEQ multiplex PCR; TCRdb stores just in-frame clones and leaves some out. The sample holds about 120,000 clones; approximately 92% are singletons and the top ten take roughly 0.59%. The source was CD4+ or CD8+ T cells sorted from blood, collected in a trial of the OX40 agonist ivuxolimab. Source of these receptors: an adult with an advanced solid tumor such as melanoma, head and neck, liver or kidney cancer. Both conserved end residues are part of each CDR3. Each record gives: D gene, clone size, V gene, J gene, CDR3 protein, CDR3 DNA. A D gene is named only where the DNA matches it firmly. Expanded clones are given a class, and other clones once, few, many or no size at all.

D gene: -
clone size: -
V gene: TRBV2
J gene: TRBJ1-5
CDR3 protein: CASSEFGALAPQHF
CDR3 DNA: TGTGCCAGCAGTGAATTCGGGGCTCTGGCGCCCCAGCATTTT

D gene: TRBD1
clone size: -
V gene: TRBV11-2
J gene: TRBJ2-7
CDR3 protein: CASSFRRETGTGLYEQYF
CDR3 DNA: TGTGCCAGCAGCTTCCGACGTGAGACCGGGACAGGCCTCTACGAGCAGTACTTC

D gene: -
clone size: -
V gene: TRBV30
J gene: TRBJ1-1
CDR3 protein: CAWNDRRGTHTEAFF
CDR3 DNA: TGTGCCTGGAATGACCGCAGGGGCACGCACACTGAAGCTTTCTTT

D gene: TRBD1
clone size: -
V gene: TRBV18
J gene: TRBJ2-5
CDR3 protein: CASSAAGQATKETQYF
CDR3 DNA: TGTGCCAGCTCAGCCGCGGGACAGGCCACAAAAGAGACCCAGTACTTC

D gene: -
clone size: once
V gene: TRBV10-3
J gene: TRBJ1-6
CDR3 protein: CAISSRAVNSPLHF
CDR3 DNA: TGTGCCATCAGTTCTCGGGCAGTTAATTCACCCCTCCACTTT

D gene: -
clone size: -
V gene: TRBV5-4
J gene: TRBJ2-6
CDR3 protein: CASRHSGANVLTF
CDR3 DNA: TGTGCCAGCAGACACTCTGGGGCCAACGTCCTGACTTTC

D gene: -
clone size: -
V gene: TRBV28
J gene: TRBJ1-2
CDR3 protein: CASSLLGAFDGYTF
CDR3 DNA: TGTGCCAGCAGTTTACTGGGGGCCTTCGATGGCTACACCTTC

D gene: TRBD2
clone size: -
V gene: TRBV7-2
J gene: TRBJ2-5
CDR3 protein: CASSARLAGEETQYF
CDR3 DNA: TGTGCCAGCAGCGCGAGACTAGCGGGGGAGGAGACCCAGTACTTC

D gene: -
clone size: -
V gene: TRBV5-4
J gene: TRBJ2-2
CDR3 protein: CASSLPGGELFF
CDR3 DNA: TGTGCCAGCAGCTTGCCAGGGGGGGAGCTGTTTTTT

D gene: TRBD1
clone size: -
V gene: TRBV29-1
J gene: TRBJ2-7
CDR3 protein: CSASTGAYEQYF
CDR3 DNA: TGCAGCGCCTCGACAGGGGCCTACGAGCAGTACTTC

D gene: -
clone size: -
V gene: TRBV28
J gene: TRBJ2-5
CDR3 protein: CASSTGLQETQYF
CDR3 DNA: TGTGCCAGCAGTACGGGACTCCAAGAGACCCAGTACTTC

D gene: -
clone size: -
V gene: TRBV15
J gene: TRBJ2-1
CDR3 protein: CATSSHSTLYNEQFF
CDR3 DNA: TGTGCCACCAGCAGCCACTCGACGCTATACAATGAGCAGTTCTTC

D gene: -
clone size: -
V gene: TRBV5-4
J gene: TRBJ1-2
CDR3 protein: CASSFQDSPFNYGYTF
CDR3 DNA: TGTGCCAGCAGCTTCCAAGACAGCCCCTTTAACTATGGCTACACCTTC

D gene: -
clone size: -
V gene: TRBV28
J gene: TRBJ2-2
CDR3 protein: CASSLSLGELFF
CDR3 DNA: TGTGCCAGCAGTTTATCCCTCGGGGAGCTGTTTTTT

D gene: -
clone size: -
V gene: TRBV7-8
J gene: TRBJ2-1
CDR3 protein: CASSLRGGLSAYNEQFF
CDR3 DNA: TGTGCCAGCAGCTTACGCGGAGGTCTTTCCGCCTACAATGAGCAGTTCTTC

D gene: -
clone size: -
V gene: TRBV18
J gene: TRBJ1-1
CDR3 protein: CASSPPVMNTEAFF
CDR3 DNA: TGTGCCAGCTCACCACCGGTCATGAACACTGAAGCTTTCTTT

D gene: -
clone size: -
V gene: TRBV27
J gene: TRBJ2-5
CDR3 protein: CASRESIQETQYF
CDR3 DNA: TGTGCCAGCAGGGAGAGTATACAAGAGACCCAGTACTTC

D gene: -
clone size: -
V gene: TRBV13
J gene: TRBJ2-1
CDR3 protein: CASSSPPGDNEQFF
CDR3 DNA: TGTGCCAGCAGCTCCCCGCCAGGTGACAATGAGCAGTTCTTC

D gene: TRBD1
clone size: -
V gene: TRBV18
J gene: TRBJ2-7
CDR3 protein: CASSQGQGALYEQYF
CDR3 DNA: TGTGCCAGCTCACAAGGGCAGGGGGCCCTCTACGAGCAGTACTTC

D gene: -
clone size: once
V gene: TRBV6-5
J gene: TRBJ2-5
CDR3 protein: CASSYSEVRQETQYF
CDR3 DNA: TGTGCCAGCAGTTACTCCGAAGTTAGGCAAGAGACCCAGTACTTC

D gene: -
clone size: -
V gene: TRBV9
J gene: TRBJ2-3
CDR3 protein: CASSVAGGPTDTQYF
CDR3 DNA: TGTGCCAGCAGCGTAGCGGGGGGCCCCACAGATACGCAGTATTTT

D gene: TRBD1
clone size: once
V gene: TRBV18
J gene: TRBJ1-6
CDR3 protein: CASSPETGKGSPLHF
CDR3 DNA: TGTGCCAGCTCGCCCGAGACAGGGAAGGGTTCACCCCTCCACTTT

D gene: -
clone size: -
V gene: TRBV5-4
J gene: TRBJ2-3
CDR3 protein: CASSLQGVSDTQYF
CDR3 DNA: TGTGCCAGCAGCCTTCAAGGGGTATCGGATACGCAGTATTTT

D gene: -
clone size: -
V gene: TRBV6-6
J gene: TRBJ2-3
CDR3 protein: CASSYGITDTQYF
CDR3 DNA: TGTGCCAGCAGTTATGGCATAACAGATACGCAGTATTTT

D gene: -
clone size: -
V gene: TRBV7-2
J gene: TRBJ1-4
CDR3 protein: CASSRGPEKLFF
CDR3 DNA: TGTGCCAGCAGCCGGGGTCCCGAAAAACTGTTTTTT

D gene: -
clone size: -
V gene: TRBV6-6
J gene: TRBJ1-2
CDR3 protein: CASSLNPSELNYGYTF
CDR3 DNA: TGTGCCAGCAGCCTGAATCCGAGCGAACTTAACTATGGCTACACCTTC

D gene: -
clone size: -
V gene: TRBV30
J gene: TRBJ1-3
CDR3 protein: CAWSVGNTIYF
CDR3 DNA: TGTGCCTGGAGTGTAGGGAACACCATATATTTT

D gene: TRBD2
clone size: -
V gene: TRBV7-9
J gene: TRBJ2-7
CDR3 protein: CASSLPGLAGYEQYF
CDR3 DNA: TGTGCCAGCAGCTTACCAGGACTAGCGGGCTACGAGCAGTACTTC

D gene: -
clone size: -
V gene: TRBV19
J gene: TRBJ2-5
CDR3 protein: CASSAQEETQYF
CDR3 DNA: TGTGCCAGTAGTGCCCAGGAAGAGACCCAGTACTTC

D gene: -
clone size: -
V gene: TRBV7-9
J gene: TRBJ1-4
CDR3 protein: CASSSRTGSNEKLFF
CDR3 DNA: TGTGCCAGCAGCTCTAGGACCGGATCCAATGAAAAACTGTTTTTT

D gene: TRBD1
clone size: few
V gene: TRBV18
J gene: TRBJ1-2
CDR3 protein: CASSPPGQTYGYTF
CDR3 DNA: TGTGCCAGCTCACCACCGGGACAGACGTATGGCTACACCTTC

D gene: TRBD2
clone size: -
V gene: TRBV6-5
J gene: TRBJ2-7
CDR3 protein: CASSYLAGDYEQYF
CDR3 DNA: TGTGCCAGCAGTTACCTAGCGGGGGATTACGAGCAGTACTTC

D gene: -
clone size: -
V gene: TRBV5-1
J gene: TRBJ2-7
CDR3 protein: CASSFSWQASYEQYF
CDR3 DNA: TGCGCCAGCAGCTTCTCCTGGCAGGCCTCCTACGAGCAGTACTTC

D gene: -
clone size: -
V gene: TRBV19
J gene: TRBJ1-2
CDR3 protein: CASSIGTSYGYTF
CDR3 DNA: TGTGCCAGTAGTATAGGGACATCCTATGGCTACACCTTC

D gene: TRBD2
clone size: -
V gene: TRBV6-4
J gene: TRBJ2-5
CDR3 protein: CASSAIAGAQETQYF
CDR3 DNA: TGTGCCAGCAGTGCCATAGCGGGGGCCCAAGAGACCCAGTACTTC

D gene: TRBD2
clone size: -
V gene: TRBV4-2
J gene: TRBJ2-1
CDR3 protein: CASSQDWASGGSPQFF
CDR3 DNA: TGTGCCAGCAGCCAAGATTGGGCTAGCGGGGGAAGTCCCCAGTTCTTC

D gene: -
clone size: -
V gene: TRBV5-1
J gene: TRBJ1-4
CDR3 protein: CASRDQPTNEKLFF
CDR3 DNA: TGCGCCAGTAGAGACCAGCCAACTAATGAAAAACTGTTTTTT

D gene: -
clone size: few
V gene: TRBV5-5
J gene: TRBJ1-3
CDR3 protein: CASSLSTGSSGNTIYF
CDR3 DNA: TGTGCCAGCAGCTTGAGTACAGGGAGCTCTGGAAACACCATATATTTT

D gene: TRBD1
clone size: few
V gene: TRBV4-2
J gene: TRBJ2-4
CDR3 protein: CASSQSGTANIQYF
CDR3 DNA: TGTGCCAGCAGCCAATCCGGGACAGCAAACATTCAGTACTTC

D gene: -
clone size: -
V gene: TRBV29-1
J gene: TRBJ2-5
CDR3 protein: CSVIPIQETQYF
CDR3 DNA: TGCAGCGTTATCCCTATCCAAGAGACCCAGTACTTC

D gene: -
clone size: -
V gene: TRBV2
J gene: TRBJ2-5
CDR3 protein: CASSPHLQETQYF
CDR3 DNA: TGTGCCAGCAGTCCGCACCTCCAAGAGACCCAGTACTTC

D gene: TRBD2
clone size: -
V gene: TRBV12-5
J gene: TRBJ2-3
CDR3 protein: CASGLGLAGGRQSDTQYF
CDR3 DNA: TGTGCTAGTGGTTTGGGACTAGCGGGGGGCCGACAATCAGATACGCAGTATTTT

D gene: TRBD2
clone size: -
V gene: TRBV7-3
J gene: TRBJ2-1
CDR3 protein: CASTLTGGTYNEQFF
CDR3 DNA: TGTGCCAGCACCTTAACGGGAGGGACCTACAATGAGCAGTTCTTC

D gene: -
clone size: -
V gene: TRBV18
J gene: TRBJ2-2
CDR3 protein: CASSPPSSGSGELFF
CDR3 DNA: TGTGCCAGCTCACCACCGTCCAGCGGGTCCGGGGAGCTGTTTTTT

D gene: -
clone size: once
V gene: TRBV28
J gene: TRBJ1-1
CDR3 protein: CASSFRGAPEAFF
CDR3 DNA: TGTGCCAGCAGTTTTCGGGGAGCCCCTGAAGCTTTCTTT

D gene: -
clone size: -
V gene: TRBV30
J gene: TRBJ2-6
CDR3 protein: CALRFSGANVLTF
CDR3 DNA: TGTGCATTGAGGTTCTCTGGGGCCAACGTCCTGACTTTC

D gene: -
clone size: -
V gene: TRBV25-1
J gene: TRBJ2-7
CDR3 protein: CASSESLSSRVGYEQYF
CDR3 DNA: TGTGCCAGCAGTGAATCCTTAAGTAGTAGGGTGGGCTACGAGCAGTACTTC

D gene: -
clone size: -
V gene: TRBV7-3
J gene: TRBJ2-1
CDR3 protein: CASSPGPSRNEQFF
CDR3 DNA: TGTGCCAGCAGCCCGGGACCCTCTAGAAATGAGCAGTTCTTC

D gene: -
clone size: -
V gene: TRBV5-6
J gene: TRBJ2-1
CDR3 protein: CASSLNTNEQFF
CDR3 DNA: TGTGCCAGCAGCTTGAATACGAATGAGCAGTTCTTC

D gene: TRBD1
clone size: -
V gene: TRBV5-6
J gene: TRBJ2-5
CDR3 protein: CASSKGTVPQTQYF
CDR3 DNA: TGTGCCAGCAGCAAGGGGACAGTACCTCAGACCCAGTACTTC

D gene: -
clone size: -
V gene: TRBV9
J gene: TRBJ2-2
CDR3 protein: CASSVSQGRVIGELFF
CDR3 DNA: TGTGCCAGCAGCGTATCGCAGGGAAGGGTCATCGGGGAGCTGTTTTTT

D gene: -
clone size: once
V gene: TRBV6-5
J gene: TRBJ1-6
CDR3 protein: CASSYSAQAGNSPLHF
CDR3 DNA: TGTGCCAGCAGTTACTCAGCACAGGCGGGAAATTCACCCCTCCACTTT

D gene: -
clone size: -
V gene: TRBV7-9
J gene: TRBJ2-5
CDR3 protein: CASSSPPAQETQYF
CDR3 DNA: TGTGCCAGCAGCTCCCCCCCGGCCCAAGAGACCCAGTACTTC

D gene: -
clone size: -
V gene: TRBV12-5
J gene: TRBJ2-7
CDR3 protein: CASASDSPYEQYF
CDR3 DNA: TGTGCTAGTGCCTCGGACAGCCCCTACGAGCAGTACTTC